This T cell receptor beta chain comes out of a study of blood T cell repertoires in COVID-19. Overall study: Spain, Italy and the United States supplied samples that represented acute and convalescent COVID-19.

Sequencing was performed with immunoSEQ multiplex PCR; in TCRdb, only in-frame clones are kept and a portion is missing. The top ten hold about 3.2% of the sample, which has roughly 140,000 clones, around four fifths seen once. Germline CDR1 reads LGHDT; CDR2 reads YNNKEL (reference sequence). V was pared by 2 bases and J by 1 base, with 6 bases of the junction left unmatched. CDR3 length equals 18 residues. V is TRBV3-1 (or the pseudogene TRBV3-2) and J is TRBJ2-6, with TRBD1 matching over 9 bases. The sequence came from a woman between 40 and 55 years old with active or convalescent COVID-19. Sequenced material: peripheral blood. The DNA of the CDR3 is TGTGCCAGCAGCCAACGGACAGGGGAGTTTTCTGGGGCCAACGTCCTGACTTTC. Translating it yields CASSQRTGEFSGANVLTF.